Shown below are 7 T cell receptor beta chains from a single sample sequenced in a study of T cells after yellow fever vaccination. TCRdb itself ran the 5' RACE reads through MiXCR, one entry per CDR3 protein. This sample yields 30,000 to 35,000 distinct CDR3 sequences, of which around 6.7% are seen a single time; around a fifth belongs to the top ten. The source material was PBMCs, either bulk or a sorted T-cell subset (CD4+, CD8+, memory, or dextramer-sorted; not recorded which), sampled on the day of the first yellow fever vaccination. The receptors were sampled from a man between 18 and 29 years old who received the YFV17D yellow fever vaccine.

This chain joins TRBV4-1 and TRBJ1-1; D is uncertain. CDR1 is MGHRA and CDR2 is YSYEKL in the germline V gene. V shed 8 bases and J shed 6 bases, with 16 bases lying between them. The CDR3 loop spans 13 amino acids. This CDR3 is CASRPREVAEAFF. The CDR3 DNA follows: TGCGCCAGCCGCCCTAGGGAGGTTGCTGAAGCTTTCTTT.

The J gene is TRBJ2-7, the V gene TRBV5-6; D may match TRBD1 or TRBD2 (6 bases each). This CDR3 contains 15 residues. The germline V and J ends were trimmed by 4 bases and 0 bases, with 14 bases remaining between them. The germline gives CDR1 SGHDT, CDR2 YYEEEE. The CDR3 is CASSRGGTSSYEQYV. In DNA, the CDR3 is TGTGCCAGCAGCCGTGGGGGGACAAGCTCCTACGAGCAGTACGTC.

In this sample, this clonotype turned up many times. This chain joins TRBV5-5 and TRBJ1-6, with 8 bases fitting TRBD1. The V gene's germline CDR1 is SGHKS and CDR2 YYEKEE (reference sequence). The J segment lost 7 bases and the V segment lost 2 bases, leaving 2 bases of the junction unmatched. This CDR3 is built from 14 residues. The CDR3 protein is CASSFPGGNSPLHF. The CDR3 DNA is TGTGCCAGCAGCTTCCCAGGGGGCAATTCACCCCTCCACTTT.

This clonotype was detected ten times or more. The gene calls are TRBV3-1 and TRBJ2-7; 9 bases are shared with TRBD1. V was clipped by 0 bases and J by 3 bases; unmatched bases: 0. The germline CDR1 and CDR2 sequences are LGHDT and YNNKEL (reference sequence). The CDR3 has 14 amino acids. This chain's CDR3 is CASSQETGGYEQYV. CDR3 bases: TGTGCCAGCAGCCAAGAGACAGGGGGCTACGAGCAGTACGTC.

This clonotype was recorded many times. The J gene is TRBJ2-6, the V gene TRBV20-1, with 9 nucleotides matching TRBD2. Looked up from germline, CDR1 is DFQATT and CDR2 is SNEGSKA (reference sequence). There are 16 residues in the CDR3. The V segment lost 5 bases and the J segment 0 bases; nucleotides outside the gene matches: 5. The DNA of the CDR3 is TGCAGTGCTCCCCTAGCGGGGAGCTCTGGGGCCAACGTCCTGACTTTC. It is translated as CSAPLAGSSGANVLTF.

This clonotype was counted at least ten times. The gene calls are TRBV7-9 and TRBJ2-3; 10 bases are shared with TRBD2. The V and J ends lost 2 bases and 4 bases, in that order; junction bases with no gene match: 3. The CDR3 is made up of 15 amino acids. Germline V gene sequence: CDR1 SEHNR, CDR2 FQNEAQ (reference sequence). In nucleotides, the CDR3 is TGTGCCAGCAGCTTAACTAGCGGGGCGCCAGATACGCAGTATTTT. It is translated as CASSLTSGAPDTQYF.

This chain links TRBV12-3 or TRBV12-4 with TRBJ2-4, with D perhaps TRBD2 (6 bases). The CDR3 has 15 residues. V was pared by 5 bases and J by 4 bases, with 15 bases between. The CDR3 sequence: CASSPFGRGKNIQYF. CDR3 DNA sequence: TGTGCCAGCAGTCCGTTCGGGCGGGGTAAAAACATTCAGTACTTC.